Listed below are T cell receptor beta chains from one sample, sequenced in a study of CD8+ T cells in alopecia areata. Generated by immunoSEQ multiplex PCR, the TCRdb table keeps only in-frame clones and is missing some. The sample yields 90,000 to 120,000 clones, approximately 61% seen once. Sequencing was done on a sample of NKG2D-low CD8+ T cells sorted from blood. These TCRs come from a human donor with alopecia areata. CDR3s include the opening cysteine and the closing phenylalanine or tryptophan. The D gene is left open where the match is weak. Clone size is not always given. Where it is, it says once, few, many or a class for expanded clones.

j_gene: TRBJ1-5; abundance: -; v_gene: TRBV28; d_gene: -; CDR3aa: CASSGGPQHF; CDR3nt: TGTGCCAGCTCGGGTGGACCCCAGCATTTT
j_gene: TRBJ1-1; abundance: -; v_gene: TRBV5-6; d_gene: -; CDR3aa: CASSTPGMKAQGSAFF; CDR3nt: TGTGCCAGCAGCACCCCCGGAATGAAGGCGCAGGGGTCGGCTTTCTTT
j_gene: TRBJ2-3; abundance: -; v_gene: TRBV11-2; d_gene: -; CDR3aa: CASSYRRGLLTDTQYF; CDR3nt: TGTGCCAGCAGCTATAGACGGGGGCTCCTAACAGATACGCAGTATTTT
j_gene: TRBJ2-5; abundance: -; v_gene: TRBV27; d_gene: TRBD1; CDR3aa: CASRLGQPKETQYF; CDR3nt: TGTGCCAGCAGACTGGGACAGCCCAAAGAGACCCAGTACTTC
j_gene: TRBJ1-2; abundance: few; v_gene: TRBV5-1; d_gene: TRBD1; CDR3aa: CASSFRTGLAYGYTF; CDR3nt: TGCGCCAGCAGCTTCCGGACAGGGCTAGCCTATGGCTACACCTTC
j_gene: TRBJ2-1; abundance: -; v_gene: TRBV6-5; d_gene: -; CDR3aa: CASSSGYEQFF; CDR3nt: TGTGCCAGCAGTTCAGGATATGAGCAGTTCTTC
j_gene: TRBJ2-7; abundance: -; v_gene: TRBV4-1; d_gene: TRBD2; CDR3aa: CASSQDASGSREQYF; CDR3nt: TGCGCCAGCAGCCAAGACGCTAGCGGGAGCCGCGAGCAGTACTTC
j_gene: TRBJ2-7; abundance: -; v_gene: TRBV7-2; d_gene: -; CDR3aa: CASTPEDRSTYEQYF; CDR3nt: TGTGCCAGCACCCCAGAGGACAGATCCACCTACGAGCAGTACTTC
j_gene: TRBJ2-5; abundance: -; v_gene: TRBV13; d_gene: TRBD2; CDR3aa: CASSPGTSGNQETQYF; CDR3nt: TGTGCCAGCAGCCCCGGGACTAGCGGTAACCAAGAGACCCAGTACTTC
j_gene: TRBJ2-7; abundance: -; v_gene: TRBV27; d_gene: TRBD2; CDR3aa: CASSLSSGVREQYF; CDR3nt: TGTGCCAGCAGTTTATCCAGCGGGGTACGCGAGCAGTACTTC
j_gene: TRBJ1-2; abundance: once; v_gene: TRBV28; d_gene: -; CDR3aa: CASSLYGSHYGYTF; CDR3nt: TGTGCCAGCAGTTTATACGGGAGTCACTATGGCTACACCTTC
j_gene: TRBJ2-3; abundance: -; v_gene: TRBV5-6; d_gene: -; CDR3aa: CASSLQGARDTDTQYF; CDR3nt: TGTGCCAGCAGCTTGCAAGGGGCGAGGGACACAGATACGCAGTATTTT
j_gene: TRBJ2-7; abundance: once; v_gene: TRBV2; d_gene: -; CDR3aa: CASSPDRTEQYF; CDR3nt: TGTGCCAGCAGTCCCGACAGGACGGAGCAGTACTTC
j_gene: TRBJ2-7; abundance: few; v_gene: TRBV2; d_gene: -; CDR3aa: CASSEEQAYYEQYF; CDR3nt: TGTGCCAGCAGTGAAGAACAGGCCTACTACGAGCAGTACTTC
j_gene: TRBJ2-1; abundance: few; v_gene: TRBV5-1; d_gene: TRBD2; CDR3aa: CASSFAGGVTSGRRDNEQFF; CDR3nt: TGCGCCAGCAGCTTTGCGGGCGGGGTGACTAGCGGGAGGAGAGACAATGAGCAGTTCTTC
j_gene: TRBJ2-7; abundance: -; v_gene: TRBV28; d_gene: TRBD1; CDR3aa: CASEMGGTESYEQYF; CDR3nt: TGTGCCAGCGAGATGGGTGGGACAGAGAGCTACGAGCAGTACTTC
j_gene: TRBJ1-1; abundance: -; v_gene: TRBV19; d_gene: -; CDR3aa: CASNIPAGTEAFF; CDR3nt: TGTGCCAGTAATATCCCAGCCGGAACTGAAGCTTTCTTT
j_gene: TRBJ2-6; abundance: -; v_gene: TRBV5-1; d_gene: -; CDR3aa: CASTSDRAISGANVLTF; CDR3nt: TGCGCCAGTACCTCAGACAGAGCAATCTCTGGGGCCAACGTCCTGACTTTC
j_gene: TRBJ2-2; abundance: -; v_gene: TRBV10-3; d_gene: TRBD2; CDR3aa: CAISGTSGSPTVNTGELFF; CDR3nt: TGTGCCATCAGTGGCACTAGCGGGAGTCCAACCGTAAACACCGGGGAGCTGTTTTTT
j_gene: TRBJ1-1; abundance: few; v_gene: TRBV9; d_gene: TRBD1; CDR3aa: CASSEETGVAFF; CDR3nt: TGTGCCAGCAGCGAGGAGACAGGGGTGGCTTTCTTT
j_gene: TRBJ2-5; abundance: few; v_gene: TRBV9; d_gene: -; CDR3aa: CASSVEMRMGETQYF; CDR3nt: TGTGCCAGCAGCGTAGAAATGAGGATGGGAGAGACCCAGTACTTC
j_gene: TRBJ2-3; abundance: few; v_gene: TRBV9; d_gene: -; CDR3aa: CASSVEGGFTDTQYF; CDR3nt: TGTGCCAGCAGCGTAGAGGGGGGATTCACAGATACGCAGTATTTT
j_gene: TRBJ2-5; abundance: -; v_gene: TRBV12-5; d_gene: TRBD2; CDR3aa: CASRGDVETQYF; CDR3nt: TGTGCTAGTCGGGGGGACGTAGAGACCCAGTACTTC
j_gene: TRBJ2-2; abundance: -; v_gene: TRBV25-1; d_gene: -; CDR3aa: CASSGGLVVSGELFF; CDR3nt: TGTGCCAGCAGTGGGGGGCTGGTGGTTTCCGGGGAGCTGTTTTTT
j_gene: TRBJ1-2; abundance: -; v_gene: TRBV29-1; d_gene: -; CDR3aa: CSVEGGSSYGYTF; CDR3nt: TGCAGCGTTGAGGGGGGGTCCTCATATGGCTACACCTTC
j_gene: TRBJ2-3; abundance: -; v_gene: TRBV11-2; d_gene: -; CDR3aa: CASSSRGGPDTQYF; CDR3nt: TGTGCCAGCAGCTCCCGAGGAGGGCCAGATACGCAGTATTTT
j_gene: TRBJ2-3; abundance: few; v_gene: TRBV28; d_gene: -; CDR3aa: CASSSYRGPRGSTDTQYF; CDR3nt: TGTGCCAGCAGTTCCTACCGAGGTCCCCGGGGGAGCACAGATACGCAGTATTTT
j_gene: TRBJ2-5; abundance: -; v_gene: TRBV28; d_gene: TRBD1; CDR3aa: CASTIDRVGQETQYF; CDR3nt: TGTGCCAGCACCATAGACAGGGTTGGTCAAGAGACCCAGTACTTC
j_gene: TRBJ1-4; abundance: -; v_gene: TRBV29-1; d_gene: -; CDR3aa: CSVVGSTNEKLFF; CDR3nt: TGCAGCGTTGTGGGGTCAACTAATGAAAAACTGTTTTTT
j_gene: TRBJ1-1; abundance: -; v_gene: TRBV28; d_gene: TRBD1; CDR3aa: CASSITGGAFF; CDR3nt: TGTGCCAGCAGTATAACAGGGGGAGCTTTCTTT
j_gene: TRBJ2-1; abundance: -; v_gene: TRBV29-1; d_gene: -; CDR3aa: CSVERGLAGEIEQFF; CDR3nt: TGCAGCGTAGAAAGGGGTTTGGCAGGGGAAATTGAGCAGTTCTTC
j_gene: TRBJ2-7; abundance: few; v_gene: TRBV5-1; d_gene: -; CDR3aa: CASSLVPVRDYEQYF; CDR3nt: TGCGCCAGCAGCTTGGTTCCAGTCAGGGACTACGAGCAGTACTTC
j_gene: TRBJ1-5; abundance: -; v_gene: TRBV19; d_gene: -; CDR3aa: CASSTTLGQPQHF; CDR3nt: TGTGCCAGTAGTACCACCCTTGGCCAGCCCCAGCATTTT
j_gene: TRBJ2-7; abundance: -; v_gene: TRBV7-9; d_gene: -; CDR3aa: CASSLVVSSYEQYF; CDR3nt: TGTGCCAGCAGCTTAGTTGTTAGCTCCTACGAGCAGTACTTC
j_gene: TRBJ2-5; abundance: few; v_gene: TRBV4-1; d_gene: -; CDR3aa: CASSQDPGGGETQYF; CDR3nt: TGCGCCAGCAGCCAAGATCCCGGGGGCGGAGAGACCCAGTACTTC